This TCR beta chain comes out of a study of T cell responses to AZD1222 COVID-19 vaccine. Notes on the study in general: Only a handful of AZD1222 recipients tested seropositive at baseline.

To note about this clone: Antigen unknown.

Sequencing was performed with immunoSEQ multiplex PCR; in TCRdb, only in-frame clones are kept and a portion is missing. This table holds 100,000 to 140,000 clones, approximately 90% found once. The sample consisted of peripheral blood, taken on day 0 of AZD1222 vaccination. This TCR was sampled from an adult in good health.

The CDR3 loop is CASSQVGLGFYGYTF. CDR3 bases: TGCGCCAGCAGCCAAGTAGGGCTCGGATTCTATGGCTACACCTTC. The chain has TRBV4-1 and TRBJ1-2; D remains unclear. Trimming removed 1 base from V and 4 bases from J, with 13 bases in between. The germline gives CDR1 MGHRA, CDR2 YSYEKL. This CDR3 is 15 amino acids long.